These 2 T cell receptor beta chains were sequenced from one sample in a study of CD8+ T cells in alopecia areata. The treatment is: oral pan-JAK inhibitor, 5-10 mg twice daily. cDNA reverse transcribed from extracted RNA served as the sequencing template. Assay: immunoSEQ multiplex PCR; the TCRdb copy retains only in-frame clones and omits some. The sample has 190,000 or so clones, roughly 50% seen once; the top ten hold 10% to 15%. The specimen was CD8+ T cells sorted from blood, collected at week 24, from a patient treated with tofacitinib. These receptors all stem from a human donor with alopecia areata.

The rearrangement uses TRBV7-8 and TRBJ2-1; TRBD2 matches 13 bases. Germline CDR1 and CDR2: SGHVS and FQNEAQ. V lost 3 bases and J lost 8; bases outside the gene matches: 10. The CDR3 extends over 17 amino acids. CDR3 in amino acids: CASSFPTSGGAGDEQFF. The CDR3 DNA sequence: TGTGCCAGCAGCTTCCCTACTAGCGGGGGGGCAGGCGATGAGCAGTTCTTC.

The chain employs TRBV10-3 and TRBJ2-1; a possible D gene is TRBD1 (6 bases). V dropped 9 bases and J dropped 7 bases, with 13 bases sitting between them. The CDR3 runs 12 residues. Germline CDR1 is ENHRY and CDR2 is SYGVKD. The CDR3 sequence: CAIQGPSNEQFF. CDR3 in DNA: TGTGCCATACAGGGACCGTCAAATGAGCAGTTCTTC.